In its sample, the clone carrying this T cell receptor (beta chain) was seen a few times. The V end lost 5 bases, the J end lost 2 bases, and 18 bases lay between the germline ends. Germline V gene sequence: CDR1 SEHNR, CDR2 FQNEAQ (reference sequence). The length of the CDR3 is 16 residues. The data originate from a study of T cells after yellow fever vaccination. Whole-study results and caveats: The booster response re-showed most primary clones: approximately 95% CD4, around 90% CD8.

Each CDR3 protein gets one entry after TCRdb re-called the 5' RACE reads with MiXCR. This sample has some 96,000 distinct CDR3 sequences, with 8% to 10% found just once. The chain carries TRBV7-9 and TRBJ2-5, with D perhaps matching TRBD1 or TRBD2 (6 bases each). The sequence came from a man aged 18 to 30 who received the YFV17D yellow fever vaccine. The specimen was CD8+ T cells not binding an NS4B(214-222) dextramer, sorted from PBMCs, collected around 15 days after the first yellow fever vaccination. CDR3 sequence reads: CASSPQGRGIQETQYF. In DNA, the CDR3 is TGTGCCAGCAGCCCCCAGGGGCGCGGGATTCAAGAGACCCAGTACTTC.